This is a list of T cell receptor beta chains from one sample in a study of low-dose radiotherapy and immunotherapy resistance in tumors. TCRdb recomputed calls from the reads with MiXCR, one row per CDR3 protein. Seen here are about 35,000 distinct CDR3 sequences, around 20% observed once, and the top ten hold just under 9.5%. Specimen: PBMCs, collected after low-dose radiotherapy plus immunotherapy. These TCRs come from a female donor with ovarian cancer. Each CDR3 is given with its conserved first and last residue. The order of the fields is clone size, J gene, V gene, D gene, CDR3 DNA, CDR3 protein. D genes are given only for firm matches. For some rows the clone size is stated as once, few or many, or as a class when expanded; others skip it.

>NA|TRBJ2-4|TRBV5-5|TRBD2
TGTGTCAGCAGCTTGAGGACTAGCGGAAACCTCGGAAACATTCAGTACTTC
CVSSLRTSGNLGNIQYF
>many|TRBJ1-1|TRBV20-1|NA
TGCAGTGCTAGAGATGCCAGGGGAATTGAAGCTTTCTTT
CSARDARGIEAFF
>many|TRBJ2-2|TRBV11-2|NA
TGTGCCAGCAGCTTAGAATTGGGTTTCGGCGGGGAGCTGTTTTTT
CASSLELGFGGELFF
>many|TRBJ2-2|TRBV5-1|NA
TGCGCCAGCAGCTTAGGGCAGCCCACCGGGGAGCTGTTTTTT
CASSLGQPTGELFF
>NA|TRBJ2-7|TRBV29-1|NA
TGCAGCGCTCTGGGGCAGGCCTCCTACGAGCAGTACTTC
CSALGQASYEQYF
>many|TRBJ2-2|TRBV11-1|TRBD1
TGTGCCAGCAGCCCTTGGACAGGTGCGAACACCGGGGAGCTGTTTTTT
CASSPWTGANTGELFF
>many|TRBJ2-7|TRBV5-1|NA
TGCGCCAGCAGCTTGAGGGGCAACTCCTACGAGCAGTACTTC
CASSLRGNSYEQYF
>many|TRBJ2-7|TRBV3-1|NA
TGTGCCAGCAGCCGCGATGGACGAACCTACGAGCAGTACTTC
CASSRDGRTYEQYF
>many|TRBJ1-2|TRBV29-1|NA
TGCAGCGTTGACGGGGGGCCAATTAACTATGGCTACACCTTC
CSVDGGPINYGYTF
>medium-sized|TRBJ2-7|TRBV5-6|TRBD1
TGTGCCAGCAGCTCGACAGGGGTCCCCGAGCAGTACTTC
CASSSTGVPEQYF
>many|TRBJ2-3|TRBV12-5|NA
TGTGCTAGTGGTTTGGTACTGAGTCAACATCCAGATACGCAGTATTTT
CASGLVLSQHPDTQYF
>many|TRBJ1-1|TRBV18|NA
TGTGCCAGCTCACCACCCGAACAGAAAGCTTTCTTT
CASSPPEQKAFF
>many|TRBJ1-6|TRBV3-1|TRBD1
TGTGCCAGCAGCCCCCGGACAGGGTCCTATAATTCACCCCTCCACTTT
CASSPRTGSYNSPLHF
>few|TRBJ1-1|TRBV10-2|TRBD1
TGCGCCAGCCTCGGACAGGGACGAACCTCTAGTGCTTTCTTT
CASLGQGRTSSAFF
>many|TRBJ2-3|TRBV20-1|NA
TGCAGTGCCAGGCCGGGGGGCCACACAGATACGCAGTATTTT
CSARPGGHTDTQYF
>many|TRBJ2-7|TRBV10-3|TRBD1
TGTGCCATCAGTGATAACTTACAGGGGTACGAGCAGTACTTC
CAISDNLQGYEQYF
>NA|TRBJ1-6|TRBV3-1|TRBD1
TGTGCCAGCAGCCAAGAGGTCGGCGGGACAGCGTATTCACCCCTCCACTTT
CASSQEVGGTAYSPLHF
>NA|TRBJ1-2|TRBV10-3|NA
TGTGCCATCAGTGAGGCAGGGCCTTATGGCTACACCTTC
CAISEAGPYGYTF
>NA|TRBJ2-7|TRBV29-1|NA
TGCAGCGTTGAGAGAGGGAACTACGAGCAGTACTTC
CSVERGNYEQYF
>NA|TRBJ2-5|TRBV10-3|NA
TGTGCCATCAGGGAAGGAGAGACCCAGTACTTC
CAIREGETQYF
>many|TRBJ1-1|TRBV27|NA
TGTGCCAGCAGAATTCCGGGACTCACGAACACTGAAGCTTTCTTT
CASRIPGLTNTEAFF
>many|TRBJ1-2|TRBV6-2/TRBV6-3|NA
TGTGCCAGCAGGAAAAGCGAGGACGGCTTCTATGGCTACACCTTC
CASRKSEDGFYGYTF
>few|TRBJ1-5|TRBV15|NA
TGTGCCACCAGCAGGGAGGTGGGGGCCGGCAATCAGCCCCAGCATTTT
CATSREVGAGNQPQHF
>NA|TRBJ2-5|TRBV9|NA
TGTGCCAGCAGCCCCTCGATTGTGGAGACCCAGTACTTC
CASSPSIVETQYF
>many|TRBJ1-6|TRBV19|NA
TGTGCCAGTAGGGAAATGGACAGCTCCTATAATTCACCCCTCCACTTT
CASREMDSSYNSPLHF
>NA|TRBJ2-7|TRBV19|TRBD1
TGTGCCAGTAGTATAGTCACAGGGGGGACCTACGAGCAGTACTTC
CASSIVTGGTYEQYF
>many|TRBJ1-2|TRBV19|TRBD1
TGTGCCAGTAGCGGACAGGGAGGGAACTATGGCTACACCTTC
CASSGQGGNYGYTF
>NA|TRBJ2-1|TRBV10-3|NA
TGTGCCATCAGTGAGAGAGGGGGGGGAGATGAGCAGTTCTTC
CAISERGGGDEQFF
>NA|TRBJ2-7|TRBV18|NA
TGTGCCAGCTCAAGCGGCGGAACCTACGAGCAGTACTTC
CASSSGGTYEQYF
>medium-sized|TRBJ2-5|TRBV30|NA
TGTGCCTGGAGCGAGACTGGGGAAGAGACCCAGTACTTC
CAWSETGEETQYF
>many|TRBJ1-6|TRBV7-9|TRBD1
TGTGCCAGCAGCTCCCCCCGGGACAGCCTTTATAATTCACCCCTCCACTTT
CASSSPRDSLYNSPLHF
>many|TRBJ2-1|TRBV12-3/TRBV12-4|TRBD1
TGTGCCAGCAGTCCTGGACAGGGGGACTCCTACAATGAGCAGTTCTTC
CASSPGQGDSYNEQFF
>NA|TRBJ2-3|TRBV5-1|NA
TGCGCCAGCAGCATAGACTCAGGGACAGATACGCAGTATTTT
CASSIDSGTDTQYF
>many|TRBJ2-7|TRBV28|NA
TGTGCCAGCAGGGTACAGGGTGACGAGCAGTACTTC
CASRVQGDEQYF
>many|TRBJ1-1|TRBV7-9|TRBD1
TGTGCCAGCAGCTCGACAGGGGGTGCGGTTACTGAAGCTTTCTTT
CASSSTGGAVTEAFF
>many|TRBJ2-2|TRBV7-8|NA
TGTGCCAGCAGCTTAGGTCCGGGACGTCTGGCCACCGGGGAGCTGTTTTTT
CASSLGPGRLATGELFF
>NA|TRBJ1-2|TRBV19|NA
TGTGCCAGTAGTATAGCCCAGGGAGGTGGCTACACCTTC
CASSIAQGGGYTF
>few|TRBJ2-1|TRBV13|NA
TGTGCCAGCAGCTTAGACTCCTACAATGAGCAGTTCTTC
CASSLDSYNEQFF